One and the same sample provided the 12 T cell receptor beta chains below, sequenced in a study of cytomegalovirus exposure and HLA in healthy donors. Primers for the PCR totalled 60 Vbeta and 13 Jbeta. Clones were read by immunoSEQ multiplex PCR, and TCRdb kept only the in-frame ones, dropping some. The table lists about 170,000 clones, over 75% of them singletons. Sequencing was done on a sample of PBMCs. The origin of the receptors is a woman between 45 and 65 years old in good health and CMV-seropositive.

The V call is TRBV4-1, the J call TRBJ2-3; TRBD1 agrees at 8 bases. The V segment lost 0 bases and the J segment 3 bases; nucleotides outside the gene matches: 8. The CDR3 is 17 amino acids. Germline loops: CDR1 MGHRA, CDR2 YSYEKL. This CDR3 reads CASSQDLVRGQTDTQYF. The CDR3 DNA reads TGCGCCAGCAGCCAAGATCTGGTCAGGGGGCAGACAGATACGCAGTATTTT.

The chain has TRBV10-3 and TRBJ2-4, with TRBD1 matching 9 bases. Germline-derived CDR1 and CDR2 are ENHRY and SYGVKD. The CDR3 is 16 residues long. J lost 7 bases, V lost 3 bases, and 10 bases had no gene match. CDR3 residues: CAISDGQGSVFNIQYF. The DNA for the CDR3 is TGTGCCATCAGTGACGGACAGGGGAGTGTTTTTAACATTCAGTACTTC.

The rearrangement uses TRBV5-6 and TRBJ2-5; D is possibly TRBD1 (5 bases). The CDR3 has 13 amino acids. With 1 base removed from V and 3 bases from J, the gap between germline ends came to 7 bases. CDR1 and CDR2 from the germline V gene are SGHDT and YYEEEE. CDR3 amino acids: CASSLPGKETQYF. CDR3 nucleotides: TGTGCCAGCAGCTTGCCAGGGAAAGAGACCCAGTACTTC. The whole variable domain, remainder taken from reference TRBV5-6 and TRBJ2-5, is DAGVTQSPTHLIKTRGQQVTLRCSPKSGHDTVSWYQQALGQGPQFIFQYYEEEERQRGNFPDRFSGHQFPNYSSELNVNALLLGDSALYLCASSLPGKETQYFGPGTRLLVL.

The chain uses TRBV12-5 and TRBJ1-2; D not resolved. Trimming shortened V by 5 bases and J by 7 bases, and 14 bases separated the two germline ends. The CDR3 has 13 residues. Germline V gene sequence: CDR1 LGHNT, CDR2 FRNRAP. CDR3 nucleotides: TGTGCTAGTGGTGTCCCACGGGGTGCTGGCTACACCTTC. Its translation: CASGVPRGAGYTF.

This chain links TRBV11-3 with TRBJ2-1, with 8 bases that match TRBD2. Germline lookup yields CDR1 SGHNT and CDR2 YENEEA. The CDR3 runs 15 residues. With 4 bases clipped from V and 3 bases from J, the junction kept 5 bases outside the gene matches. In nucleotides, the CDR3 is TGTGCCAGCAGCTCAACTAGCGGAGACTACAATGAGCAGTTCTTC. Protein sequence: CASSSTSGDYNEQFF.

V is TRBV5-4 and J is TRBJ2-7, with D unclear. With 4 bases removed from V and 6 bases from J, the gap between germline ends came to 14 bases. Germline V lookup: CDR1 SGHNT, CDR2 YYREEE (reference sequence). The CDR3 covers 13 residues. The CDR3 loop reads CASSQDTLSEQYF. DNA of the CDR3: TGTGCCAGCAGCCAGGATACCTTATCCGAGCAGTACTTC.

The V and J genes are TRBV7-9 and TRBJ2-5; D is undetermined. Germline CDR1 SEHNR, CDR2 FQNEAQ (reference sequence). The CDR3 covers 14 residues. Trimming shortened V by 4 bases and J by 2 bases, and 11 bases separated the two germline ends. The DNA for the CDR3 is TGTGCCAGCAGCTCCCGCGCGGAACAAGAGACCCAGTACTTC. Its translation is CASSSRAEQETQYF.

The rearrangement links TRBV6-4 to TRBJ2-6; 8 positions match TRBD1. J was trimmed by 0 bases and V by 4 bases; bases with no gene match: 2. The CDR3 extends over 16 amino acids. Germline CDR1 reads MRHNA; CDR2 reads SNTAGT. The CDR3 DNA follows: TGTGCCAGCAGTGGGGGACAGGCCTCTGGGGCCAACGTCCTGACTTTC. Amino acid sequence: CASSGGQASGANVLTF.

This chain connects TRBV27 to TRBJ2-1, with 7 bases aligning to TRBD2. The junction had 7 bases not matched to a gene; V was cut back by 5 bases and J by 0 bases. Germline CDR1 MNHEY, CDR2 SMNVEV (reference sequence). This CDR3 is built from 16 residues. The CDR3 loop is CASSPIRGGSYNEQFF. In DNA form, the CDR3 reads TGTGCCAGCAGTCCAATTCGCGGGGGCTCCTACAATGAGCAGTTCTTC.

The chain joins TRBV4-1 to TRBJ1-4; 7 bases align to TRBD1. Per the germline V gene, CDR1 is MGHRA and CDR2 is YSYEKL. V trimming: 4 bases; J trimming: 7 bases; junction bases outside the gene matches: 6. The CDR3 is made up of 14 amino acids. The CDR3 DNA is TGCGCCAGCAGCCTGCAGGGGACAGCTGAAAAACTGTTTTTT. Translated, it gives CASSLQGTAEKLFF.

This chain joins TRBV28 and TRBJ1-4; 9 positions match TRBD1. V shed 8 bases and J 0 bases; nucleotides not matched to a gene: 4. In germline, CDR1 is MDHEN, CDR2 SYDVKM. This CDR3 comprises 15 residues. CDR3 in amino acids: CASLTGGATNEKLFF. The CDR3 DNA follows: TGTGCCAGCCTGACAGGGGGGGCAACTAATGAAAAACTGTTTTTT.

Only one count was recorded for this clone. The rearrangement uses TRBV28 and TRBJ2-3; a weak D match, TRBD1 (6 bases). CDR3 length: 16 amino acids. Deletions cut 5 bases from V and 4 bases from J, with 19 bases between. Per germline, CDR1 MDHEN and CDR2 SYDVKM. The CDR3 bases are TGTGCCAGCAGTCCTTGGGACATCCCAAGGGCAGATACGCAGTATTTT. Residues: CASSPWDIPRADTQYF.